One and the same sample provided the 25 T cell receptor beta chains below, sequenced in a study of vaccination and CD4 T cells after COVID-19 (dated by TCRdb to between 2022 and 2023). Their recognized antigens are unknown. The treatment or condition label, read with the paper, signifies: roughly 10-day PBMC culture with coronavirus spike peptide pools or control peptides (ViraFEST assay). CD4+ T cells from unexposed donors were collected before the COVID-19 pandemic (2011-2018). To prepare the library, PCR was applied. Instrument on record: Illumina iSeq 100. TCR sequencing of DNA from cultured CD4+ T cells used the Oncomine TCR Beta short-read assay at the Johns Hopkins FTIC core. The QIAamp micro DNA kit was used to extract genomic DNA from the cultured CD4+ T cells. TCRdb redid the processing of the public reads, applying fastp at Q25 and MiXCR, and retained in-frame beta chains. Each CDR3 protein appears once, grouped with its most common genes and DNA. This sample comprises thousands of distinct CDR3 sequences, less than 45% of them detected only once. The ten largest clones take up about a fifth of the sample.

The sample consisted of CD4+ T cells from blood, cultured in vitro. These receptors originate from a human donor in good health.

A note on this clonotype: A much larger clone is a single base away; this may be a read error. CDR3 bases: TGTGCCAGCAGGAGAACAGGGGGCGACTCACCCCCCCACTTT. Encoded protein: CASRRTGGDSPPHF. The rearrangement uses TRBV6-1 and TRBJ1-6, with 9 bases lining up with TRBD1. This CDR3 contains 14 residues. Germline V gives CDR1 MNHNS, CDR2 SASEGT.

Here the CDR3 DNA reads TGCAGCGTTGTGACCCTGAACTCCTACGAGCAGTACTTC. Amino acid sequence: CSVVTLNSYEQYF. V and J are TRBV29-1 and TRBJ2-7, with unresolved D. The V gene lost 4 bases and the J gene lost 0 bases, with 10 bases spanning the gap. Looked up from germline, CDR1 is SQVTM and CDR2 is ANQGSEA. The CDR3 consists of 13 residues.

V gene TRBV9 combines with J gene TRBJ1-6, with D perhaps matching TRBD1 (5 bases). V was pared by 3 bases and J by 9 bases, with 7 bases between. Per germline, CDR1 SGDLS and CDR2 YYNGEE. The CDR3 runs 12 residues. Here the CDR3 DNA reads TGTGCCAGCAGCGGGGACTTTTCACCCCTCCACTTT. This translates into CASSGDFSPLHF.

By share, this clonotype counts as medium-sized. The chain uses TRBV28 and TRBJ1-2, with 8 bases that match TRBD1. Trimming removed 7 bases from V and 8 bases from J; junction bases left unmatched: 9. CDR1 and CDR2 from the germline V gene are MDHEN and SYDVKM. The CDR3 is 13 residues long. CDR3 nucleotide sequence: TGTGCCAGCACCACCGGGACAGGATACGGCTACACCTTC. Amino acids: CASTTGTGYGYTF.

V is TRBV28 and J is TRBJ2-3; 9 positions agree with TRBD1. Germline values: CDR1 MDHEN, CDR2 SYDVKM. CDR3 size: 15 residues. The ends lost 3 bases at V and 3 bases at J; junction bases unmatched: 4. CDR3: CASSFAGQGTDTQYF. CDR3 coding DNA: TGTGCCAGCAGTTTCGCGGGACAGGGAACAGATACGCAGTATTTT.

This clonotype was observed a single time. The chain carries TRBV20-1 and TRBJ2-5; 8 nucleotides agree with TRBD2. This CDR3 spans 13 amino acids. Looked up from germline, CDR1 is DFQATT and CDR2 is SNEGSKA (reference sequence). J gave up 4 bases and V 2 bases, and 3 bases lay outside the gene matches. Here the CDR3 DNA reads TGCAGTGCTAGATGGCTAGCGGGAGAGACCCAGTACTTC. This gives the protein CSARWLAGETQYF.

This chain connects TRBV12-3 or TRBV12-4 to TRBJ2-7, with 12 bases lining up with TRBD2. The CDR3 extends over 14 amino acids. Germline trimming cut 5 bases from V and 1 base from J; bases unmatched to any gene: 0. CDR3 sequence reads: CASSTSGRSYEQYF. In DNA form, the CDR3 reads TGTGCCAGCAGTACTAGCGGGAGGTCCTACGAGCAGTACTTC.

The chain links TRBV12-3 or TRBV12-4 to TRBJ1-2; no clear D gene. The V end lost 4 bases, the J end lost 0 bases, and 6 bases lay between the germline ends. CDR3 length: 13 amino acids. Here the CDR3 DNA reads TGTGCCAGCAGTTCGACCTCTAACTATGGCTACACCTTC. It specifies CASSSTSNYGYTF.

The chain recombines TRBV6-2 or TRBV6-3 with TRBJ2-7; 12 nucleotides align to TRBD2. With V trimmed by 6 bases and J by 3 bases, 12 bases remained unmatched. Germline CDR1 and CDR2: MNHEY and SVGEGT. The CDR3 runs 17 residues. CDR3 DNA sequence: TGTGCCAGCAGCCGACTAGCGGGAGAAAGTTTGGGCTACGAGCAGTACTTC. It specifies CASSRLAGESLGYEQYF.

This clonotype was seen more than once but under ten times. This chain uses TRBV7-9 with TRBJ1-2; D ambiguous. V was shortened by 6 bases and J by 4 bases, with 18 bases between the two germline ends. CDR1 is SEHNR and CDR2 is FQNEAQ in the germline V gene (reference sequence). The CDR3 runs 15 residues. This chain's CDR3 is CASRKLTSGPYGYTF. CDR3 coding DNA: TGTGCCAGCAGGAAGCTAACTAGTGGGCCCTATGGCTACACCTTC.

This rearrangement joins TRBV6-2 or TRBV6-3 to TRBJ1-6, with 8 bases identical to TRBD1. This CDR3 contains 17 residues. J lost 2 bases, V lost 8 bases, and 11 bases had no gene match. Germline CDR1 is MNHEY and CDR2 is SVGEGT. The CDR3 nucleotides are TGTGCCAGCGGCTTCCAGGGGGCAGACGCCTATAATTCACCCCTCCACTTT. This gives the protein CASGFQGADAYNSPLHF.

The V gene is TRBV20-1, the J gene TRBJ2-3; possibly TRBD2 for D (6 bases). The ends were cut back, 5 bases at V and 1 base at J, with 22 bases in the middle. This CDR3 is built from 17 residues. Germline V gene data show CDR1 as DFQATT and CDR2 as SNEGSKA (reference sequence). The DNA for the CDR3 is TGCAGTGCTCTGGCGGGGTTTTTGGGGCTGGGCACAGATACGCAGTATTTT. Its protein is CSALAGFLGLGTDTQYF.

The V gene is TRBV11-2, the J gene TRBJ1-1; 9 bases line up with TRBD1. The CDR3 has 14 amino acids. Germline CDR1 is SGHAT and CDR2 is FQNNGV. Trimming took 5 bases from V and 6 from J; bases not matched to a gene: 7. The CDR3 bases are TGTGCCAGCAGCCGGACAGGGGATGGGGCTGAAGCTTTCTTT. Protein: CASSRTGDGAEAFF. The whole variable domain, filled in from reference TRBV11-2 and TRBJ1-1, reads EAGVAQSPRYKIIEKRQSVAFWCNPISGHATLYWYQQILGQGPKLLIQFQNNGVVDDSQLPKDRFSAERLKGVDSTLKIQPAKLEDSAVYLCASSRTGDGAEAFFGQGTRLTVV.

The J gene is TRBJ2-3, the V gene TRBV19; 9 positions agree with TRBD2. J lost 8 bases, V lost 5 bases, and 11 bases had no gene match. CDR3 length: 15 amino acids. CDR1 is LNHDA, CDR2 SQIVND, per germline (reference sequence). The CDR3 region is CASSGGSGRSGTQYF. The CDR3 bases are TGTGCCAGTAGTGGCGGGAGCGGGAGGTCAGGTACGCAGTATTTT.

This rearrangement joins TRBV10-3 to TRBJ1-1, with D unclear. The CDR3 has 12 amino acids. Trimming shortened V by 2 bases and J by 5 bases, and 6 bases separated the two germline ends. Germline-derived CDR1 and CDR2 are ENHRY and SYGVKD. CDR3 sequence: CAISEPGTEAFF. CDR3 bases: TGTGCCATCAGTGAGCCGGGAACTGAAGCTTTCTTT.

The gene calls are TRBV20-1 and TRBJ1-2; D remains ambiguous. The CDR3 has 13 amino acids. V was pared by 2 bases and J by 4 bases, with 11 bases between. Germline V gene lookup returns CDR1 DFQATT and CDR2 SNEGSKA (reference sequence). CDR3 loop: CSARHTRTYGYTF. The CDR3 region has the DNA TGCAGTGCTAGACACACAAGGACCTATGGCTACACCTTC.

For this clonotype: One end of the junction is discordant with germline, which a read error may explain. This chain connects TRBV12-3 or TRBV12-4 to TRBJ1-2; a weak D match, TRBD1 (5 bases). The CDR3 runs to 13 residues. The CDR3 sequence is CANSFSREDGYTF. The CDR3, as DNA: TGTGCCAACAGTTTCTCCAGGGAAGATGGCTACACCTTC.

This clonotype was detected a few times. This CDR3 is CASSWRRGETQYF. As DNA, the CDR3 is TGTGCCAGCAGCTGGCGACGAGGAGAGACCCAGTACTTC. The rearrangement uses TRBV7-6 and TRBJ2-5; D gene ambiguous. CDR3 length: 13 residues. Germline loops: CDR1 SGHVS, CDR2 FNYEAQ. The V end was cut by 4 bases, the J end by 4 bases, with 10 bases between.

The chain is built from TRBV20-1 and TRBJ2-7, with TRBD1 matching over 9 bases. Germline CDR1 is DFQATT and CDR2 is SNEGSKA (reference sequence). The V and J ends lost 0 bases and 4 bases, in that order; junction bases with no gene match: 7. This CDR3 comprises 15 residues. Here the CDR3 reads CSARDRRTGDYEQYF. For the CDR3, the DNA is TGCAGTGCTAGAGATCGGAGGACAGGGGATTACGAGCAGTACTTC.

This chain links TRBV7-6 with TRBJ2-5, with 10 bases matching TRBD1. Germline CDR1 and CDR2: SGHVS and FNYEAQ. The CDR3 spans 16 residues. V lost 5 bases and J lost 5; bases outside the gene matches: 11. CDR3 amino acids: CASSPRPDRGRETQYF. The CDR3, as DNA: TGTGCCAGCAGCCCCCGCCCTGACAGGGGGCGGGAGACCCAGTACTTC.

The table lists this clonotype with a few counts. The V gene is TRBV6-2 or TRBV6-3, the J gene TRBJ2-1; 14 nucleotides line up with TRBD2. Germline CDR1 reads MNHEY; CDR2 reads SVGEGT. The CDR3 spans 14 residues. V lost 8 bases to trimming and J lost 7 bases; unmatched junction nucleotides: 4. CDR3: CASGLAGGRNEQFF. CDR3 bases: TGTGCCAGCGGACTAGCGGGAGGCAGGAATGAGCAGTTCTTC.

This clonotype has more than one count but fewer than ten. The DNA of the CDR3 is TGCAGTGCTAGCCGGGACACTGGGGGGGAGACCCAGTACTTC. Protein product: CSASRDTGGETQYF. The chain joins TRBV20-1 to TRBJ2-5; D tentatively reads TRBD1 or TRBD2 (6 bases each). The CDR3 totals 14 residues. Germline V gene sequence: CDR1 DFQATT, CDR2 SNEGSKA (reference sequence). V was clipped by 3 bases and J by 5 bases, with 16 bases between them.

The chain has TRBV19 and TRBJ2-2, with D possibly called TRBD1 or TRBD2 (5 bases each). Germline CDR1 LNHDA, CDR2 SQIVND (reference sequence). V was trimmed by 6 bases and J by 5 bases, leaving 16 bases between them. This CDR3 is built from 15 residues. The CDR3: CASSRPGQRTGELFF. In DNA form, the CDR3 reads TGTGCCAGTAGCAGACCGGGGCAGAGAACCGGGGAGCTGTTTTTT.

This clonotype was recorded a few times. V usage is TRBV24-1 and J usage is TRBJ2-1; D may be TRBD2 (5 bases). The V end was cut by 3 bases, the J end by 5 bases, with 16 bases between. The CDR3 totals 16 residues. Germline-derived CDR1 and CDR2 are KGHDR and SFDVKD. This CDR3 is CATSDRSLVGDNEQFF. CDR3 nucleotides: TGTGCCACCAGTGATCGCTCGCTAGTCGGGGACAATGAGCAGTTCTTC.

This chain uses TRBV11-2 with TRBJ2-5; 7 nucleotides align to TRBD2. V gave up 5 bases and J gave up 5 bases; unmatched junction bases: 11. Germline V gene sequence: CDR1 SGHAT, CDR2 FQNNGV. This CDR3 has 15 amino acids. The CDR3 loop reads CASSPTGGGPETQYF. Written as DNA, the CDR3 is TGTGCCAGCAGCCCGACTGGGGGAGGGCCGGAGACCCAGTACTTC.